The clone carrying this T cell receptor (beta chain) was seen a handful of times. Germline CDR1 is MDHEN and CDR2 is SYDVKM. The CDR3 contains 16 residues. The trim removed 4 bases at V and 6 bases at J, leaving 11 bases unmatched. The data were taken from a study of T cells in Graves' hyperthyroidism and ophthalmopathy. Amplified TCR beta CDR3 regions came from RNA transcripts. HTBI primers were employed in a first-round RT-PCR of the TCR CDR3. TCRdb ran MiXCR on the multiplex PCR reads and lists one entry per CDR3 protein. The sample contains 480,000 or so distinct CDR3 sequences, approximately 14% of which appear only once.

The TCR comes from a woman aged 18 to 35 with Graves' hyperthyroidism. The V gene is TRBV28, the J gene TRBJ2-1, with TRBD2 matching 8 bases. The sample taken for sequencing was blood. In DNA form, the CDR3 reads TGTGCCAGCAGTTCCCTAGCGGGCCAACACCTCAATGAGCAGTTCTTC. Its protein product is CASSSLAGQHLNEQFF.